One T cell receptor (beta chain) is described in this entry. The record originates from a study of blood T cells in healthy people across ages. The second PCR ran about 6 to 11 cycles with a sample-barcoded 5' primer and J-beta primers. One entry per CDR3 protein results from TCRdb running MiXCR on the 5' RACE reads. In the table there are some 710,000 distinct CDR3 sequences, more than 35% of which are singletons. The germline V gene has CDR1 ENHRY and CDR2 SYGVKD. This CDR3 contains 13 residues. J was trimmed by 6 bases and V by 6 bases; bases with no gene match: 7. This clonotype was obtained from a man older than 75 in good health. Source material: blood. The V gene is TRBV10-3, the J gene TRBJ2-7, with 8 bases matching TRBD2. The DNA of the CDR3 is TGTGCCATCAGCGCCGGGACTAGGCGCGAGCAGTACTTC. It is translated as CAISAGTRREQYF.